This note documents a single TCR beta chain sequence. Its matching antigen is unknown. The record originates from a study of cytomegalovirus exposure and HLA in healthy donors. Looking at the study overall: The early release's HLA-typed donors yielded tens of millions of unique TCRs.

CDR1 is LGHNA and CDR2 is YSLEER in the germline V gene. With V trimmed by 0 bases and J by 3 bases, 9 bases remained unmatched. This CDR3 region has 18 residues. General observations from the study: Listed as cytomegalovirus-associated were approximately 160 TCR beta chains.

13 Jbeta primers and 60 Vbeta primers were used for the PCR. Produced via immunoSEQ multiplex PCR; TCRdb's table is partial and in-frame only. Among 100,000 or so clones listed, approximately 73% were seen once. The sequence was obtained from a man between 40 and 49 years old in good health and CMV-seronegative. The gene calls are TRBV4-3 and TRBJ2-3; 10 bases are a match to TRBD1. Material: PBMCs. CDR3 region: CASSQEYGQGDGTDTQYF. Here the CDR3 DNA reads TGCGCCAGCAGCCAAGAGTATGGACAGGGGGATGGGACAGATACGCAGTATTTT.